The 27 T cell receptor beta chains presented below share a single source sample, sequenced in a study of spatial heterogeneity in lung cancer. Each CDR3 protein is one row after TCRdb ran MiXCR on the 5' RACE reads. This table holds under 20,000 distinct CDR3 sequences, more than 9% found once. Regarding the study as a whole: Expanded alpha and beta TCR counts within tumors tracked tumor mutation counts.

Time point here: sample taken at primary tumor resection. Antigens of these TCRs are unknown. This sample comprised lung tumor tissue, obtained at surgery. The source of these receptors is a female donor with early-stage non-small cell lung cancer.

The table lists this clonotype with many counts. Little can be read into the size of this beta chain, an off-target read in a library designed for alpha chains. CDR3 sequence (DNA): TGCGCCAGCCGGGACAGGGATCAGCCCCAGCATTTT. Protein sequence: CASRDRDQPQHF. V is TRBV10-2 and J is TRBJ1-5, with TRBD1 identical over 9 bases. The CDR3 has 12 residues. The junction had 1 base not matched to a gene; V was cut back by 8 bases and J by 5 bases. The germline V gene encodes CDR1 WSHSY and CDR2 SAAADI.

This clonotype was recorded many times. The library was prepared for alpha chains; this beta chain is a stray read, so its frequency means little. The chain is built from TRBV29-1 and TRBJ2-5; D is unclear. CDR3 length: 14 amino acids. V was clipped by 6 bases and J by 5 bases, with 19 bases between them. The germline gives CDR1 SQVTM, CDR2 ANQGSEA. CDR3 coding DNA: TGCAGCGTCGCGCCGCCCGATTTGCGGGAGACCCAGTACTTC. Translated: CSVAPPDLRETQYF.

By sample share, this clonotype is medium-sized. This beta chain is off target for a library built for alpha chains, so its abundance means little. The chain links TRBV6-2 or TRBV6-3 to TRBJ1-1; 7 positions agree with TRBD1. Trimming removed 2 bases from V and 1 base from J; junction bases left unmatched: 4. Germline CDR1 is MNHEY and CDR2 is SVGEGT. The CDR3 totals 15 residues. In DNA form, the CDR3 reads TGTGCCAGCAGTTACGATGGGACAGCGAACACTGAAGCTTTCTTT. It translates to CASSYDGTANTEAFF.

This clonotype appeared many times. The library was designed around alpha chains, so this beta chain is a stray read whose abundance carries little weight. The rearrangement uses TRBV20-1 and TRBJ1-1; D remains unclear. Germline assignment: CDR1 DFQATT and CDR2 SNEGSKA (reference sequence). V lost 7 bases, J lost 1 base, and 10 bases lay in between. The CDR3 covers 12 residues. CDR3 residues: CSVPKGNTEAFF. Here the CDR3 DNA reads TGCAGTGTGCCTAAGGGGAACACTGAAGCTTTCTTT.

Worth noting for this clonotype: A library prepared for alpha chains yielded this beta chain as an off-target read; its size is of little meaning. The V and J genes are TRBV5-4 and TRBJ2-2; D perhaps matches TRBD1 (6 bases). The V gene lost 5 bases and the J gene lost 7 bases, with 15 bases spanning the gap. Germline CDR1 is SGHNT and CDR2 is YYREEE (reference sequence). The CDR3 sequence is 14 residues long. In DNA, the CDR3 is TGTGCCAGCAGACTGGTGGGGGCTGGCGGGGAGCTGTTTTTT. Translation: CASRLVGAGGELFF.

This clonotype was picked up many times. This beta chain turned up in a library designed for alpha chains; as an off-target read, its abundance says little. V usage is TRBV9 and J usage is TRBJ2-7; D is unresolved. This CDR3 region has 14 residues. Trimming took off 0 bases at V and 0 bases at J, with 7 bases between the two ends. Germline V CDR1 and CDR2: SGDLS, YYNGEE. CDR3 DNA: TGTGCCAGCAGCGTAGGTGGGGACTCCTACGAGCAGTACTTC. Translation: CASSVGGDSYEQYF.

This clonotype showed up just a few times. Because the library targeted alpha chains, this beta chain is an off-target read whose size means little. The V and J genes are TRBV14 and TRBJ2-5, with D possibly matching TRBD2 (6 bases). V lost 4 bases and J 7 bases, leaving 13 bases between the germline ends. CDR1 is SGHDN, CDR2 FVKESK, per germline. CDR3 size: 13 residues. The CDR3 DNA follows: TGTGCCAGCAGCCCCCGACTAGAGGGGACCCAGTACTTC. Its translation: CASSPRLEGTQYF.

This clonotype was observed a few times. Since the library was made to target alpha chains, this beta chain is a stray read and its abundance is not meaningful. This chain uses TRBV4-1 with TRBJ1-6; D not resolved. The germline V gene encodes CDR1 MGHRA and CDR2 YSYEKL. Trimming left V 0 bases short and J 1 base short, with 4 bases between. The CDR3 has 15 amino acids. CDR3 bases: TGCGCCAGCAGCCAAGATTGGTCCTATAATTCACCCCTCCACTTT. Translation: CASSQDWSYNSPLHF.

This clonotype was counted ten times or more. As an off-target read in a library built for alpha chains, this beta chain has a frequency of little significance. The CDR3, as DNA: TGCAGCGTTGTGGGGGAGGAGGGGCAGCCCCAGCATTTT. Translated, it gives CSVVGEEGQPQHF. This chain links TRBV29-1 with TRBJ1-5, with TRBD1 as a possible D gene (5 bases). This CDR3 has 13 amino acids. The V end lost 4 bases, the J end lost 7 bases, and 14 bases lay between the germline ends. Germline loops: CDR1 SQVTM, CDR2 ANQGSEA.

Concerning this clonotype: The library was prepared for alpha chains; this beta chain is a stray read, so its frequency means little. The CDR3: CSAREQGALGANVLTF. CDR3 nucleotides: TGCAGTGCTAGAGAACAGGGGGCGTTAGGGGCCAACGTCCTGACTTTC. This sequence joins TRBV20-1 and TRBJ2-6; 9 nucleotides line up with TRBD1. Germline CDR1 is DFQATT and CDR2 is SNEGSKA (reference sequence). V lost 0 bases, J lost 4 bases, and 4 bases stayed unmatched. The CDR3 contains 16 residues.

This clonotype appeared a few times. Because the library targeted alpha chains, this beta chain is an off-target read whose size means little. J is TRBJ2-3 and V is TRBV2, with TRBD2 matching 13 bases. Germline lookup yields CDR1 SNHLY and CDR2 FYNNEI. J lost 6 bases, V lost 9 bases, and 3 bases had no gene match. The CDR3 covers 13 residues. The CDR3 DNA reads TGTGCCAGTACTAGCGGGGGGGCGGATACGCAGTATTTT. Translated, it gives CASTSGGADTQYF.

In this sample, this clonotype turned up many times. This beta chain appears as a stray read in a library generated for alpha chains; its size is not informative. V and J are TRBV7-6 and TRBJ1-1, with D maybe TRBD1 (5 bases). Germline loops: CDR1 SGHVS, CDR2 FNYEAQ. V was cut by 5 bases and J by 2 bases, with 12 bases left in between. This CDR3 spans 14 amino acids. The CDR3 bases are TGTGCCAGCAGCCGGGACGGGGGAAACACTGAAGCTTTCTTT. Translation gives CASSRDGGNTEAFF.

This clonotype was seen ten or more times. This beta chain turned up in a library designed for alpha chains; as an off-target read, its abundance says little. V gene TRBV6-5 combines with J gene TRBJ2-1; 7 bases are shared with TRBD1. This CDR3 contains 15 residues. Germline assignment: CDR1 MNHEY and CDR2 SVGAGI. Germline trimming cut 5 bases from V and 0 bases from J; bases unmatched to any gene: 4. The CDR3 sequence is CASSQGQSSYNEQFF. CDR3 nucleotide sequence: TGTGCCAGCAGTCAGGGACAGAGCTCCTACAATGAGCAGTTCTTC.

This clonotype was counted ten times or more. This beta chain is off target for a library built for alpha chains, so its abundance means little. The rearrangement links TRBV5-1 to TRBJ2-7; the D call may be TRBD1 or TRBD2 (6 bases each). Germline V lookup: CDR1 SGHRS, CDR2 YFSETQ. V shed 0 bases and J shed 4 bases, with 14 bases lying between them. CDR3 length equals 15 residues. The CDR3 reads CASSLVTGAVYEQYF. The CDR3 DNA reads TGCGCCAGCAGCTTGGTAACGGGGGCCGTGTACGAGCAGTACTTC.

This clonotype was counted ten times or more. A library made for alpha chains picked up this beta chain off target, so its size means little. This chain links TRBV6-1 with TRBJ2-3; D unclear. Germline lookup yields CDR1 MNHNS and CDR2 SASEGT. There are 12 residues in the CDR3. The ends were cut back, 2 bases at V and 6 bases at J, with 6 bases in the middle. The CDR3 DNA follows: TGTGCCAGCAGTGAATCTTCTGATACGCAGTATTTT. Protein: CASSESSDTQYF.

Ten or more counts support this clonotype. A library prepared for alpha chains yielded this beta chain as an off-target read; its size is of little meaning. Here the CDR3 DNA reads TGTGCCAGCAGCTTAACAGGGTCGGGAAACACCATATATTTT. Translating it yields CASSLTGSGNTIYF. The rearrangement joins TRBV11-2 to TRBJ1-3, with D tentatively TRBD1 (6 bases). This CDR3 has 14 residues. Germline CDR1 reads SGHAT; CDR2 reads FQNNGV. V was shortened by 2 bases and J by 4 bases, with 9 bases between the two germline ends.

Many counts were recorded for this clonotype. The library was built for alpha chains, so this beta chain is an off-target read and its size means little. The chain couples TRBV7-2 to TRBJ2-7; weak D call: TRBD2 (7 bases). Germline V gives CDR1 SGHTA, CDR2 FQGNSA. This CDR3 has 17 amino acids. The germline V and J ends were trimmed by 1 base and 0 bases, with 16 bases remaining between them. CDR3 DNA sequence: TGTGCCAGCAGCTTAGGTGCTGGCGGGGGCTACTCCTACGAGCAGTACTTC. Translating it yields CASSLGAGGGYSYEQYF. The full variable domain, its missing parts supplied by reference TRBV7-2 and TRBJ2-7, is GAGVSQSPSNKVTEKGKDVELRCDPISGHTALYWYRQSLGQGLEFLIYFQGNSAPDKSGLPSDRFSAERTGGSVSTLTIQRTQQEDSAVYLCASSLGAGGGYSYEQYFGPGTRLTVT.

This clonotype was observed a few times. An end of the junction differs from the germline gene, which may be a read error. This beta chain is off target for a library built for alpha chains, so its abundance means little. The chain carries TRBV7-7 and TRBJ1-4; TRBD1 might be the D (6 bases). The V gene's germline CDR1 is SSHAT and CDR2 FNYEAQ (reference sequence). CDR3 length: 15 amino acids. The CDR3 region is CASSVGTSTNEKLFF. The CDR3 DNA sequence: TGTGCTAGCAGCGTAGGGACATCAACTAATGAAAAACTGTTTTTT.

This clonotype was counted only a few times. This beta chain turned up in a library designed for alpha chains; as an off-target read, its abundance says little. The gene calls are TRBV5-1 and TRBJ2-1; 12 bases align to TRBD2. The ends lost 2 bases at V and 5 bases at J; junction bases unmatched: 5. In germline, CDR1 is SGHRS, CDR2 YFSETQ. The CDR3 consists of 16 residues. This chain's CDR3 is CASSFASGGADNEQFF. CDR3 bases: TGCGCCAGCAGCTTTGCTAGCGGGGGGGCCGACAATGAGCAGTTCTTC. Using reference TRBV5-1 and TRBJ2-1 for the parts outside the CDR3, the full variable domain is KAGVTQTPRYLIKTRGQQVTLSCSPISGHRSVSWYQQTPGQGLQFLFEYFSETQRNKGNFPGRFSGRQFSNSRSEMNVSTLELGDSALYLCASSFASGGADNEQFFGPGTRLTVL.

This clonotype was detected many times. Because the library targeted alpha chains, this beta chain is an off-target read whose size means little. CDR3 DNA: TGTGCCAGCAGCCCTCTAGTTCAGCGGGACACAGATACGCAGTATTTT. This gives the protein CASSPLVQRDTDTQYF. The chain is built from TRBV9 and TRBJ2-3, with TRBD2 matching over 7 bases. J lost 2 bases, V lost 4 bases, and 10 bases had no gene match. CDR1 is SGDLS, CDR2 YYNGEE, per germline. The CDR3 is 16 amino acids.

About this clonotype: Since the library was made to target alpha chains, this beta chain is a stray read and its abundance is not meaningful. The chain employs TRBV20-1 and TRBJ2-5, with 7 bases fitting TRBD2. The CDR3 length is 13 residues. Germline lookup yields CDR1 DFQATT and CDR2 SNEGSKA (reference sequence). V lost 5 bases and J lost 2; bases outside the gene matches: 5. The CDR3 protein is CSAFPRGQETQYF. The CDR3 nucleotides are TGCAGTGCTTTTCCGCGGGGGCAAGAGACCCAGTACTTC.

This clonotype occurred a few times. Being off target in a library aimed at alpha chains, this beta chain has a size of little meaning. This chain joins TRBV7-3 and TRBJ2-5; D may be TRBD1 or TRBD2 (5 bases each). With 5 bases removed from V and 1 base from J, the gap between germline ends came to 8 bases. This CDR3 is built from 13 residues. The germline V gene has CDR1 SGHTA and CDR2 FQGTGA. CDR3 region: CASSAGSQETQYF. The CDR3 DNA sequence: TGTGCCAGCAGCGCAGGGAGCCAAGAGACCCAGTACTTC. Based on the CDR3 plus reference TRBV7-3 and TRBJ2-5, the full variable domain is GAGVSQTPSNKVTEKGKYVELRCDPISGHTALYWYRQSLGQGPEFLIYFQGTGAADDSGLPNDRFFAVRPEGSVSTLKIQRTERGDSAVYLCASSAGSQETQYFGPGTRLLVL.

This clonotype was found many times. Found in a library prepared for alpha chains, this beta chain is an off-target read, and its abundance has little meaning. The CDR3 loop is CASSSAGVAGNSPLHF. CDR3 sequence (DNA): TGTGCCAGCAGCTCTGCAGGGGTAGCGGGGAATTCACCCCTCCACTTT. V usage is TRBV7-2 and J usage is TRBJ1-6, with D perhaps TRBD1 (6 bases). Germline V gene sequence: CDR1 SGHTA, CDR2 FQGNSA. Trimming took 4 bases from V and 7 from J, leaving 17 bases between them. This CDR3 is 16 amino acids long.

This clonotype appeared many times. The library was designed around alpha chains, so this beta chain is a stray read whose abundance carries little weight. This chain links TRBV6-5 with TRBJ1-2, with TRBD1 identical over 7 bases. J was trimmed by 4 bases and V by 6 bases; bases with no gene match: 5. Germline CDR1 and CDR2: MNHEY and SVGAGI. This CDR3 is 13 amino acids long. The DNA of the CDR3 is TGTGCCAGCAGCCGACAGGGCTTCTATGGCTACACCTTC. The encoded protein is CASSRQGFYGYTF.

This clonotype was recorded many times. The library was designed around alpha chains, so this beta chain is a stray read whose abundance carries little weight. V is TRBV5-1 and J is TRBJ2-4, with 7 bases lining up with TRBD1. Losses at the gene ends were 4 bases for V and 6 bases for J; bases not matched to a gene: 7. Germline V CDR1 and CDR2: SGHRS, YFSETQ. The CDR3 has 14 amino acids. This CDR3 is CASSLKQGSNIQYF. CDR3 DNA sequence: TGCGCCAGCAGCCTCAAACAGGGGTCAAACATTCAGTACTTC.

There are many counts of this clonotype. Within a library made for alpha chains, this beta chain is off target, and its count is uninformative. The rearrangement uses TRBV29-1 and TRBJ1-2; no clear D gene. Trimming cost V 5 bases and J 8 bases, with 24 bases left between them. This CDR3 is 15 amino acids long. Germline V gene lookup returns CDR1 SQVTM and CDR2 ANQGSEA. This chain's CDR3 is CSVRPGVSGISGYTF. The CDR3 DNA follows: TGCAGCGTTCGTCCCGGGGTCTCGGGAATATCGGGCTACACCTTC.

This clonotype was seen only a few times. This beta chain is a stray read from a library made for alpha chains; its abundance is not meaningful. The chain's CDR3 is CSAVAGPSSYNEQFF. The DNA of the CDR3 is TGCAGTGCAGTGGCGGGACCGAGCTCCTACAATGAGCAGTTCTTC. The chain is built from TRBV20-1 and TRBJ2-1, with D maybe TRBD2 (6 bases). The CDR3 is made up of 15 amino acids. V was shortened by 6 bases and J by 0 bases, with 15 bases between the two germline ends. Germline loops: CDR1 DFQATT, CDR2 SNEGSKA (reference sequence).